Included here is one TCR beta chain sequence, with context. The data belong to a study of cytomegalovirus exposure and HLA in healthy donors. The V end was cut by 7 bases, the J end by 0 bases, with 9 bases between. The CDR3 extends over 14 amino acids. The germline V gene encodes CDR1 SEHNR and CDR2 FQNEAQ (reference sequence). The PCR used 60 Vbeta and 13 Jbeta primers. Only in-frame clones appear in the TCRdb table, and some are missing; sequencing was by immunoSEQ multiplex PCR. The sample yields over 100,000 clones, approximately 10% seen once. This sequence joins TRBV7-9 and TRBJ2-2, with TRBD1 as a possible D gene (5 bases). The clonotype comes from a woman aged 40 to 55 in good health and CMV-seropositive. Sequenced material: PBMCs. CDR3 sequence (DNA): TGTGCCAGCACCCAGACAGCGAACACCGGGGAGCTGTTTTTT. Protein product: CASTQTANTGELFF.